Listed below are T cell receptor beta chains from one sample, sequenced in a study of OX40 agonist ivuxolimab in advanced cancers. Data came from immunoSEQ multiplex PCR; TCRdb stores just in-frame clones and leaves some out. The table lists some 40,000 clones, about 83% of them singletons. The sample consisted of CD4+ or CD8+ T cells sorted from blood, taken in a trial of the OX40 agonist ivuxolimab. The receptors were sampled from an adult with an advanced solid tumor such as melanoma, head and neck, liver or kidney cancer. The CDR3 runs from the conserved cysteine through the conserved F or W. Each record gives: clone size, D gene, J gene, V gene, CDR3 DNA, CDR3 protein. A D gene is named only where the DNA matches it firmly. The size of a clone is reported for some rows only, either as once, few or many, or as a class for expanded clones.

size: -
D: -
J: TRBJ2-7
V: TRBV27
DNA: TGTGCCACCCCGCTAGTCTCCTCCTACGAGCAGTACTTC
CDR3: CATPLVSSYEQYF

size: -
D: -
J: TRBJ1-1
V: TRBV18
DNA: TGTGCCAGCTCACCAGGTACGACAGGACTGAACACTGAAGCTTTCTTT
CDR3: CASSPGTTGLNTEAFF

size: -
D: -
J: TRBJ2-1
V: TRBV5-1
DNA: TGCGCCAGCAGCTGGGGGGACAGATACAATGAGCAGTTCTTC
CDR3: CASSWGDRYNEQFF

size: -
D: -
J: TRBJ2-7
V: TRBV21-1
DNA: TGTGCCAGCAGCCGTACACAGAATTGCTCCTACGAGCAGTACTTC
CDR3: CASSRTQNCSYEQYF

size: -
D: TRBD2
J: TRBJ2-2
V: TRBV4-3
DNA: TGCGCCAGCAGCCAAACGGCGGGAGGGGACACCGGGGAGCTGTTTTTT
CDR3: CASSQTAGGDTGELFF

size: -
D: -
J: TRBJ2-1
V: TRBV18
DNA: TGTGCCAGCTCACCACGGACGGAGGGGGACAATGAGCAGTTCTTC
CDR3: CASSPRTEGDNEQFF

size: -
D: TRBD2
J: TRBJ2-2
V: TRBV18
DNA: TGTGCCAGCTCACCTTCTAAATGGATGACTAGCATCACCGGGGAGCTGTTTTTT
CDR3: CASSPSKWMTSITGELFF

size: -
D: -
J: TRBJ2-1
V: TRBV10-3
DNA: TGTGCCATCAGCGCCCCCTCGGTGAACAATGAGCAGTTCTTC
CDR3: CAISAPSVNNEQFF

size: -
D: -
J: TRBJ1-2
V: TRBV7-8
DNA: TGTGCCAGCAGCTTCGGGGGCTATGGCTACACCTTC
CDR3: CASSFGGYGYTF

size: few
D: -
J: TRBJ1-5
V: TRBV28
DNA: TGTGCCAGCAGAACCTACGAGGGGCAGCCCCAGCATTTT
CDR3: CASRTYEGQPQHF

size: -
D: -
J: TRBJ2-7
V: TRBV19
DNA: TGTGCCAGTAGTATAGCGAGATTCGTGTCCTCAGGAACCTACGAGCAGTACTTC
CDR3: CASSIARFVSSGTYEQYF

size: -
D: TRBD2
J: TRBJ2-5
V: TRBV9
DNA: TGTGCCAGCAGCGTGGCGGGGGGTCCCCAAGAGACCCAGTACTTC
CDR3: CASSVAGGPQETQYF

size: few
D: -
J: TRBJ1-1
V: TRBV4-1
DNA: TGCGCCAGCAGCCAAGGGAAGCTAAAGAGGGGTAAATTTGCGAACACTGAAGCTTTCTTT
CDR3: CASSQGKLKRGKFANTEAFF

size: -
D: TRBD1
J: TRBJ1-1
V: TRBV19
DNA: TGTGCCAGTAGGCCGGGACAGACGAACACTGAAGCTTTCTTT
CDR3: CASRPGQTNTEAFF

size: -
D: -
J: TRBJ1-5
V: TRBV28
DNA: TGTGCCAGCATGTTCAGTGGGAAGGCCGGCAATCAGCCCCAGCATTTT
CDR3: CASMFSGKAGNQPQHF

size: -
D: TRBD2
J: TRBJ2-3
V: TRBV5-1
DNA: TGCGCCAGCAGCCCTCTAGCGGGCGCTGGGGGAGATACGCAGTATTTT
CDR3: CASSPLAGAGGDTQYF

size: -
D: TRBD2
J: TRBJ2-2
V: TRBV18
DNA: TGTGCCAGCTCGCTGACTAGCGGGAACACCGGGGAGCTGTTTTTT
CDR3: CASSLTSGNTGELFF

size: few
D: TRBD2
J: TRBJ2-1
V: TRBV14
DNA: TGTGCCAGCAGCCAAGGGGAACTAGCGGGAGTTGGTGAGCAGTTCTTC
CDR3: CASSQGELAGVGEQFF

size: -
D: -
J: TRBJ1-1
V: TRBV30
DNA: TGTGCCTGGAATAGGGAGAACACTGAAGCTTTCTTT
CDR3: CAWNRENTEAFF

size: -
D: -
J: TRBJ2-3
V: TRBV6-1
DNA: TGTGCCAGCAGTTATCCTAGCACAGATACGCAGTATTTT
CDR3: CASSYPSTDTQYF